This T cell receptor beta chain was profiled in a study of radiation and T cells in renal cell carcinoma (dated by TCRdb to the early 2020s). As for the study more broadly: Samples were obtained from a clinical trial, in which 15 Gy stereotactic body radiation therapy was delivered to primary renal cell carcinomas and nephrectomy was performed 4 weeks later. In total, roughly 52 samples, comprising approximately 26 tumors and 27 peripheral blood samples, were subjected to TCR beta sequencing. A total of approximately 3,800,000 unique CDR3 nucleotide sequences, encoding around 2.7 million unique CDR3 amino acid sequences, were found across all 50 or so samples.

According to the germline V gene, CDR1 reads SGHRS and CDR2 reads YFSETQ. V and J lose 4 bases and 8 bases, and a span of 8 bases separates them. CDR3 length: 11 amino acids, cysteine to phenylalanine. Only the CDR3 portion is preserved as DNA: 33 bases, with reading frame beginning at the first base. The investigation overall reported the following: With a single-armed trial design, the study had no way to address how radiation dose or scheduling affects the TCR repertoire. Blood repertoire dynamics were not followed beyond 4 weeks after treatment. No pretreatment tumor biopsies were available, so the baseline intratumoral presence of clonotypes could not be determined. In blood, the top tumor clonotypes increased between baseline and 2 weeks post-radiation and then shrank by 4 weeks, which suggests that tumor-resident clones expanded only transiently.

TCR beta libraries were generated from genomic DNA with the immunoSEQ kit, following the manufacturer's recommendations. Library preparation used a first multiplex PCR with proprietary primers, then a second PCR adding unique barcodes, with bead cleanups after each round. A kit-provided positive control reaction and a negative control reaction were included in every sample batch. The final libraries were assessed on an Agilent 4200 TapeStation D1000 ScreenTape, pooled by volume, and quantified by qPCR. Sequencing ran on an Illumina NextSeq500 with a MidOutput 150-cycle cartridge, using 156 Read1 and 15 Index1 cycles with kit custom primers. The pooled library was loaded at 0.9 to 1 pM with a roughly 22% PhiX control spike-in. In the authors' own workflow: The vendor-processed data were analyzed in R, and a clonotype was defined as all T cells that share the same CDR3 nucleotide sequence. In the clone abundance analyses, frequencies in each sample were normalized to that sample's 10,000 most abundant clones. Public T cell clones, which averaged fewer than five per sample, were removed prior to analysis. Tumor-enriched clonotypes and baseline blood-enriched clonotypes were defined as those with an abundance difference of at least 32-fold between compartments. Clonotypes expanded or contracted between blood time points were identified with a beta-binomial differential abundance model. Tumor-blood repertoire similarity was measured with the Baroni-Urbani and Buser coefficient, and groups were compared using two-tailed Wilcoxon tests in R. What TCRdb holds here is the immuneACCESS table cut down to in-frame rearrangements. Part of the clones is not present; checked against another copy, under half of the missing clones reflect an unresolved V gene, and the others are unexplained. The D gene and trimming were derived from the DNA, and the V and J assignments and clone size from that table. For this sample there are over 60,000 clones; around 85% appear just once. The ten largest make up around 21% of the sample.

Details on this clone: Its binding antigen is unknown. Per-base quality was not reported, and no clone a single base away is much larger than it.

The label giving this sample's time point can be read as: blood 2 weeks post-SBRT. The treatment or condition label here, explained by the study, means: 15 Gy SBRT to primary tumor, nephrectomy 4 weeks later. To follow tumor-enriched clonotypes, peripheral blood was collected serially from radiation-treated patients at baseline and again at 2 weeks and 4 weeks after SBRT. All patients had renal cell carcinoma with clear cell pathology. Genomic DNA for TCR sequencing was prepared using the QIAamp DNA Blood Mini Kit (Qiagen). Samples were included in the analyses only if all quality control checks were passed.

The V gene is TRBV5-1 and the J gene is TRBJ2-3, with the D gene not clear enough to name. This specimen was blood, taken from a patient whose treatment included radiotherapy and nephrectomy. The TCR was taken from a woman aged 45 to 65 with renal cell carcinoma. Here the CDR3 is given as CASSTGPTQYF. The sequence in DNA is TGCGCCAGCAGCACCGGACCTACGCAGTATTTT.